The present entry profiles one T cell receptor beta chain with its context. Its antigen is not known. V shed 4 bases and J shed 5 bases, with 14 bases lying between them. The germline V gene encodes CDR1 SEHNR and CDR2 FQNEAQ (reference sequence). CDR3 length: 15 amino acids. Amplifying from RNA transcripts, the study obtained TCR beta CDR3 regions. RT-PCR in the first round used HTBI primers; a second-round multiplex PCR followed. TCRdb re-called the multiplex PCR reads with MiXCR, one entry per CDR3 protein. The sample yields around 1,200,000 distinct CDR3 sequences, about two fifths seen once. The data are from a study of Graves' ophthalmopathy and Graves' hyperthyroidism. Study information: Ophthalmopathy absent within 18 months of follow-up marked hyperthyroidism as stable.

Findings and limits, study-wide: Among thyroid clonotypes expanded above 0.001 frequency, most also appeared in blood.

Patients newly diagnosed with hyperthyroidism, under 2 months' duration, were aged 18 to 65, the study reports. Certain patients, namely those with other autoimmune diseases, uncontrolled infections, pregnancy or lactation, were excluded. Material: peripheral blood or thyroid tissue (not recorded which). V usage is TRBV7-9 and J usage is TRBJ1-4; D not resolved. This TCR was recovered from an adult man with Graves' hyperthyroidism. The CDR3 DNA reads as TGTGCCAGCAGCTGGGTCTGGATAGGGAATGAAAAACTGTTTTTT. It yields the protein CASSWVWIGNEKLFF.